This TCR beta chain was documented in a study of neurological immune-mediated disorders. Study at large: Multiple sclerosis patients numbered about 35, with roughly 31 relapsing-remitting and 3 secondary progressive. Study-wide points: Healthy controls had more TCR clonal expansion than multiple sclerosis, which showed the least, whereas HTLV-1-associated myelopathy showed the most.

This CDR3 has 13 residues. Trimming stripped 5 bases from V and 3 bases from J, with 8 bases between. Germline-derived CDR1 and CDR2 are SGHTA and FQGNSA. 5'RACE generated cDNA with 10-nucleotide random UMIs. Over 160 million TCR-beta sequences from 15-18 subjects came from every sequencing run. TCRdb itself ran the 5' RACE reads through MiXCR, one entry per CDR3 protein. This sample has fewer than 85,000 distinct CDR3 sequences, with roughly 4.8% found just once. This clonotype showed up many times. The antigen is not known. Sequenced: PBMCs. The rearrangement uses TRBV7-2 and TRBJ1-5; D gene uncertain. This receptor was obtained from a woman in her seventies with multiple sclerosis. CDR3 in DNA: TGTGCCAGCAGCGCCCAACCCAATCAGCCCCAGCATTTT. This translates into CASSAQPNQPQHF. The full variable domain, completed using reference TRBV7-2 and TRBJ1-5, is GAGVSQSPSNKVTEKGKDVELRCDPISGHTALYWYRQSLGQGLEFLIYFQGNSAPDKSGLPSDRFSAERTGGSVSTLTIQRTQQEDSAVYLCASSAQPNQPQHFGDGTRLSIL.